Below, 6 T cell receptor beta chains from the same sample are listed, as sequenced in a study of neurological immune-mediated disorders. TCRdb re-analysed the 5' RACE reads in MiXCR, keeping a single row per CDR3 protein. Here the sample spans roughly 100,000 distinct CDR3 sequences, 3% to 4% being singletons. Sequencing used PBMCs. These receptors were taken from a woman aged 18-35 years with multiple sclerosis.

This clonotype was seen repeatedly, ten times or more. The chain employs TRBV20-1 and TRBJ1-2; no clear D. V lost 5 bases to trimming and J lost 2 bases, with 12 bases between them. Germline CDR1 DFQATT, CDR2 SNEGSKA (reference sequence). The CDR3 is made up of 13 amino acids. The CDR3: CSADANKNYGYTF. Here the CDR3 DNA reads TGCAGTGCTGACGCAAATAAAAACTATGGCTACACCTTC.

Many counts were recorded for this clonotype. The rearrangement links TRBV10-2 to TRBJ1-2, with 7 nucleotides matching TRBD1. The ends lost 2 bases at V and 5 bases at J; junction bases unmatched: 20. This CDR3 comprises 19 residues. The V gene's germline CDR1 is WSHSY and CDR2 SAAADI. CDR3 DNA sequence: TGCGCCAGCAGTGAGACGAGGACAGGCACGATTAAGGGACCATATGGCTACACCTTC. It encodes CASSETRTGTIKGPYGYTF.

This clonotype was seen many times. This chain joins TRBV6-2 or TRBV6-3 and TRBJ1-2, with a tentative D call TRBD1 (6 bases). The CDR3 consists of 13 residues. Germline V CDR1 and CDR2: MNHEY, SVGEGT. Trimming removed 6 bases at V and 5 bases at J, with 13 bases between. The CDR3 DNA is TGTGCCAGCAGAGGAACAGGGCGGTATGGCTACACCTTC. This gives the protein CASRGTGRYGYTF.

This clonotype was observed many times. The chain employs TRBV20-1 and TRBJ1-1; D is possibly TRBD1 (6 bases). V shed 3 bases and J shed 0 bases, with 11 bases lying between them. The CDR3 runs 14 residues. The germline V gene has CDR1 DFQATT and CDR2 SNEGSKA (reference sequence). The CDR3 spells CSASPGQMNTEAFF. The CDR3 bases are TGCAGTGCTAGCCCCGGACAGATGAACACTGAAGCTTTCTTT.

This clonotype was recorded many times. V gene TRBV7-9 combines with J gene TRBJ1-4; TRBD1 might be the D (6 bases). This CDR3 has 16 residues. Germline V lookup: CDR1 SEHNR, CDR2 FQNEAQ (reference sequence). The V and J ends lost 5 bases and 3 bases respectively, with 16 bases between them. As DNA, the CDR3 is TGTGCCAGCAGCGATCACAGGGCTGAGGCTAATGAAAAACTGTTTTTT. It translates to CASSDHRAEANEKLFF.

Of note for this clonotype: This may stem from a read error, because a much larger clone lies one nucleotide away. This sequence joins TRBV10-3 and TRBJ2-5; 11 nucleotides agree with TRBD1. The germline gives CDR1 ENHRY, CDR2 SYGVKD. This CDR3 has 13 amino acids. This chain's CDR3 is CVIRTGGGETQYF. The CDR3 nucleotides are TGTGTCATCAGGACAGGGGGCGGAGAGACCCAGTACTTC.